Given below is one TCR beta chain in context. The data are from a study of radiation and T cells in renal cell carcinoma. Time point specified: blood 4 weeks post-SBRT, at nephrectomy. Treatment denoted: 15 Gy SBRT to primary tumor, nephrectomy 4 weeks later. Nephrectomy followed 15 Gy stereotactic body radiation by 4 weeks. After SBRT, blood was collected at 2 and 4 weeks, plus baseline. TCRdb's table, derived via immunoSEQ multiplex PCR, lists solely in-frame clones and lacks some. In the table there are tens of thousands of clones, about 85% of which are singletons. Germline V gene lookup returns CDR1 MNHNS and CDR2 SASEGT. V lost 4 bases and J lost 0, with 12 bases in between. The CDR3 has 16 residues.

The chain links TRBV6-1 to TRBJ1-4; a possible D gene is TRBD1 (5 bases). This TCR was sampled from a man in his forties or fifties with renal cell carcinoma. The material was blood, obtained from a patient whose treatment included radiotherapy and nephrectomy. The CDR3 sequence: CASSGRQLATNEKLFF. The CDR3 coding sequence is TGTGCCAGCAGTGGTAGACAGTTAGCAACTAATGAAAAACTGTTTTTT.